This T cell receptor (beta chain) was observed in a study of cytomegalovirus exposure and HLA in healthy donors. Regarding the study as a whole: Trimming of TCR beta V- and J-genes showed a link, identified in a later analysis, to a missense DCLRE1C variant.

To note about this clone: What it binds is unknown. Germline and junction disagree at one end, which may indicate a read error.

Primers: 60 Vbeta forward and 13 Jbeta reverse. Only in-frame clones appear in the TCRdb table, and some are missing; sequencing was by immunoSEQ multiplex PCR. The sample consists of roughly 71,000 clones, 62% of them appearing once. CDR3 size: 15 residues. Germline V gene lookup returns CDR1 MGHRA and CDR2 YSYEKL. This clonotype originated in a man younger than 40 in good health and CMV-seronegative. The rearrangement uses TRBV4-1 and TRBJ2-5; D is undetermined. What was sequenced was PBMCs. The CDR3 DNA reads TGCGCCAGCAGCCAAGATACGGAGACCCAAGGGACCCAGTACTTC. It codes for CASSQDTETQGTQYF.